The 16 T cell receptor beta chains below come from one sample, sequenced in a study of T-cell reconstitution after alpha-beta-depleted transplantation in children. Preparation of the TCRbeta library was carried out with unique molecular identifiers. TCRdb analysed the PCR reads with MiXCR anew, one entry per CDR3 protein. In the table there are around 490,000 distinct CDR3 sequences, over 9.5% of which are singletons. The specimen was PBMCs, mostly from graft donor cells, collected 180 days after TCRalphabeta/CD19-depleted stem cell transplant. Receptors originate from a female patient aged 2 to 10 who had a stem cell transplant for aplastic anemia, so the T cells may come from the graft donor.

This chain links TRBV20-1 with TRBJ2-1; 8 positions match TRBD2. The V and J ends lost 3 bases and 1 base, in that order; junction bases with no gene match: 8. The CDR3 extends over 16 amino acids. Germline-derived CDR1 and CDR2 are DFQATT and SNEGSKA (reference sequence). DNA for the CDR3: TGCAGTGCTAGGGACCAGCGGGAGTTTTCCTACAATGAGCAGTTCTTC. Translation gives CSARDQREFSYNEQFF.

DNA for the CDR3: TGTGCCACCAGGACAGCGGGCGACGGCTACACCTTC. Encoded protein: CATRTAGDGYTF. The chain recombines TRBV25-1 with TRBJ1-2; maybe TRBD1 (6 bases). CDR1 and CDR2 (germline): MGHDK, SYGVNS. The CDR3 is made up of 12 amino acids. The V end was cut by 10 bases, the J end by 8 bases, with 17 bases between.

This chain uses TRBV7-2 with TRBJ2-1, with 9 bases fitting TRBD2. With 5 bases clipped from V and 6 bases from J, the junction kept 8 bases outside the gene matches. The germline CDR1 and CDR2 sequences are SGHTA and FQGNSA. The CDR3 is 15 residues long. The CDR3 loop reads CASSPELAGFNEQFF. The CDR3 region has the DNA TGTGCCAGCAGCCCGGAACTAGCGGGCTTCAATGAGCAGTTCTTC.

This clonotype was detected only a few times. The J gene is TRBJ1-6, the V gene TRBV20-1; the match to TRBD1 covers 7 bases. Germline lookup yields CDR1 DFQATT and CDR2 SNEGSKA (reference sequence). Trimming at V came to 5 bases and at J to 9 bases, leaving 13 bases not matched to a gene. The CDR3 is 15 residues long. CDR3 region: CSAPRTGDTFSPLHF. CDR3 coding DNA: TGCAGTGCTCCCCGGACAGGCGATACTTTTTCACCCCTCCACTTT.

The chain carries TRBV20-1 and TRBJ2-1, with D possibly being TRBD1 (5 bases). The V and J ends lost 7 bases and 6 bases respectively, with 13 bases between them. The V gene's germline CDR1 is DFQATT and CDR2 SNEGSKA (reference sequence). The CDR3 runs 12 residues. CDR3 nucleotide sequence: TGCAGTGGCCCAGGAAGGGGCAATGAGCAGTTCTTC. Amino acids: CSGPGRGNEQFF.

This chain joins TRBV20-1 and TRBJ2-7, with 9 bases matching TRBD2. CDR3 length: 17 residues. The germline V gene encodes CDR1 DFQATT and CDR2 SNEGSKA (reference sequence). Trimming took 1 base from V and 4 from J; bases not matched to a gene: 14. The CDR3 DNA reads TGCAGTGCTAGAGGGGAGCGGGAGGTGGGGTTTCCATACGAGCAGTACTTC. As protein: CSARGEREVGFPYEQYF.

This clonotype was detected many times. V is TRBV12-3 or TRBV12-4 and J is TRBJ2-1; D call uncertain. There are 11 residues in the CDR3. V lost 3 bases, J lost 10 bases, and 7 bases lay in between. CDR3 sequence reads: CASSFTWEQFF. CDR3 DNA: TGTGCCAGCAGTTTTACGTGGGAGCAGTTCTTC.

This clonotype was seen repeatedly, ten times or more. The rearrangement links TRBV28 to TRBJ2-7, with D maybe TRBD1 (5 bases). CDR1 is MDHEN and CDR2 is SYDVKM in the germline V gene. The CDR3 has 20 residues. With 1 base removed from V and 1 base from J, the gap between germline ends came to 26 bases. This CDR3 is CASSLLLHDSKPVKSYEQYF. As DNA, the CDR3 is TGTGCCAGCAGTTTATTACTGCACGACAGCAAACCAGTTAAATCCTACGAGCAGTACTTC.

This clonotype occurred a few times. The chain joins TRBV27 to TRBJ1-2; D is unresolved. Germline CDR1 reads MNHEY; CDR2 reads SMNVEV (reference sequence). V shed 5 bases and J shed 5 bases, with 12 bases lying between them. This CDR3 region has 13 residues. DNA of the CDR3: TGTGCCAGCAGTGGTCTCGAGACATATGGCTACACCTTC. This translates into CASSGLETYGYTF.

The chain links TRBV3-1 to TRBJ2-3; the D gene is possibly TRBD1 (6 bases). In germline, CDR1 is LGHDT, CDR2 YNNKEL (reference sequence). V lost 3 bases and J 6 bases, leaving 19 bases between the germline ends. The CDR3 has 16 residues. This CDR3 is CASSHWTVLGGDTQYF. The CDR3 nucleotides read TGTGCCAGCAGCCACTGGACAGTACTTGGGGGTGATACGCAGTATTTT.

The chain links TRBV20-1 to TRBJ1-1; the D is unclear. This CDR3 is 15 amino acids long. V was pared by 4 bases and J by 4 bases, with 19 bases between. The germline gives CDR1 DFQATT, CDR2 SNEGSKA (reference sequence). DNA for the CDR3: TGCAGTGCTACCCGCTTTCGGGCCTTGAGCACTGAAGCTTTCTTT. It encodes CSATRFRALSTEAFF.

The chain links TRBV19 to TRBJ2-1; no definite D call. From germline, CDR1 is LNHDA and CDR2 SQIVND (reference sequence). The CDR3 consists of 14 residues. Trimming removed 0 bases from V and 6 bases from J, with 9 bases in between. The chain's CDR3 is CASSIDYITNEQFF. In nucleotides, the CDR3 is TGTGCCAGTAGTATAGACTACATAACCAATGAGCAGTTCTTC. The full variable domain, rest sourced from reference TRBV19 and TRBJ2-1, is DGGITQSPKYLFRKEGQNVTLSCEQNLNHDAMYWYRQDPGQGLRLIYYSQIVNDFQKGDIAEGYSVSREKKESFPLTVTSAQKNPTAFYLCASSIDYITNEQFFGPGTRLTVL.

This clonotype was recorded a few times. The CDR3 bases are TGTGCCAGCAGCCACTACAGGGTTTTAGGGGACTATGGCTACACCTTC. Its translation: CASSHYRVLGDYGYTF. The rearrangement joins TRBV14 to TRBJ1-2, with D perhaps TRBD1 (6 bases). V was pared by 3 bases and J by 3 bases, with 17 bases between. The germline V gene has CDR1 SGHDN and CDR2 FVKESK. The CDR3 runs 16 residues.

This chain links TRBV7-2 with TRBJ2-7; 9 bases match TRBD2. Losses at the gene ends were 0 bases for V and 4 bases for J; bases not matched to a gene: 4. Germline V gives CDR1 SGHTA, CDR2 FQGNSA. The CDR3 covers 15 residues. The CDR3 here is CASSLASGSVYEQYV. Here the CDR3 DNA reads TGTGCCAGCAGCTTAGCTAGCGGGAGTGTTTACGAGCAGTACGTC.

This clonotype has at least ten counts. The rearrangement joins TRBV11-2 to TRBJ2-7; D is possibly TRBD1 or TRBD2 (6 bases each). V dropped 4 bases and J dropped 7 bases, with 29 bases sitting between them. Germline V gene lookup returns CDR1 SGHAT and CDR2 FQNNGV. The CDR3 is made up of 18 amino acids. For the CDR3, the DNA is TGTGCCAGCAGCTCCGTAGGGTTGCCTCGGAGGGACACTGGGGAGCAGTACGTC. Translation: CASSSVGLPRRDTGEQYV.

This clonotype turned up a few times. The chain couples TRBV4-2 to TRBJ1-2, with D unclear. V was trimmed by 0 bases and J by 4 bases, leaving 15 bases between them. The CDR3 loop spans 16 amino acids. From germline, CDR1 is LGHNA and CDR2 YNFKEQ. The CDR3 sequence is CASSQDLRGSGYGYTF. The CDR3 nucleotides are TGTGCCAGCAGCCAAGATCTCCGCGGCAGCGGCTATGGCTACACCTTC.